This TCR beta chain was retrieved from a study of blood T cell repertoires in COVID-19. Study at large: COVID-19 samples from acute and convalescent phases originated in the United States, Italy and Spain. Nucleic acid was either cDNA or gDNA, and it came from T cells, B-cell-depleted T cells, or PBMCs.

As processed by the authors: Using reference gene primer amplification, nucleated cell counts were estimated. Profiling relied on immunoSEQ multiplex PCR, and the TCRdb table lists in-frame clones only, not all of them. That table supplies the V and J calls and clone size; D and trimming were determined from the DNA. This table holds over 250,000 clones, 80% to 90% found once. The specimen sequenced was peripheral blood. The receptor's source is a woman between 45 and 60 years old who had recovered from COVID-19.

Here the CDR3 reads CAIGGEGESRRAFF. In DNA, the CDR3 is TGTGCCATCGGAGGGGAGGGGGAGTCGAGAAGGGCTTTCTTT. The V gene is TRBV10-3, the J gene TRBJ1-1, with D tentatively TRBD1 (6 bases). Trimming removed 8 bases at V and 11 bases at J, with 24 bases between. Germline loops: CDR1 ENHRY, CDR2 SYGVKD. The CDR3 runs to 14 residues.